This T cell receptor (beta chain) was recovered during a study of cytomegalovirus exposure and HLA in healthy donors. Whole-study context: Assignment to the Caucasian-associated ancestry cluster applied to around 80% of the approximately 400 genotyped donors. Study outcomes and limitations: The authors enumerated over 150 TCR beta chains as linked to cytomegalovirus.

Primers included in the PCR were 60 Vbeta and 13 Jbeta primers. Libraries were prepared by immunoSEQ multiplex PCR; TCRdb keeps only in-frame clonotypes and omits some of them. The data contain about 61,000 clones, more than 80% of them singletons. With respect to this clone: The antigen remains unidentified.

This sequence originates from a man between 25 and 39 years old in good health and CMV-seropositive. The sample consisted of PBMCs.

The CDR3 is CASSLAWTSGSEEQFF. CDR3 coding DNA: TGCGCCAGCAGCTTGGCCTGGACTAGCGGGAGCGAGGAGCAGTTCTTC. The V and J genes are TRBV5-1 and TRBJ2-1, with 13 bases identical to TRBD2. V shed 0 bases, J shed 10 bases, and the junction held 7 bases outside the gene matches. Germline V CDR1 and CDR2: SGHRS, YFSETQ. The CDR3 is 16 residues long.